The 8 T cell receptor beta chains below come from one sample, sequenced in a study of response to subunit inactivated influenza vaccine. TCRdb analysed the RT-PCR reads with MiXCR anew, one entry per CDR3 protein. The table includes roughly 700,000 distinct CDR3 sequences, approximately 15% detected once. This specimen consisted of PBMCs from blood, obtained 14 days before vaccination. Receptor source: a man in his forties or fifties who received an inactivated influenza vaccine.

This clonotype came up many times. This chain joins TRBV11-2 and TRBJ2-7; no firm D call. CDR3 length: 12 residues. The V end lost 4 bases, the J end lost 2 bases, and 6 bases lay between the germline ends. Looked up from germline, CDR1 is SGHAT and CDR2 is FQNNGV. In DNA form, the CDR3 reads TGTGCCAGCAGCTCAACCACCTACGAGCAGTACTTC. Translating it yields CASSSTTYEQYF.

This clonotype has at least ten counts. CDR3 sequence reads: CAISESPAGGLATEQFF. CDR3 coding DNA: TGTGCCATCAGTGAGTCTCCGGCGGGAGGCCTTGCAACCGAGCAGTTCTTC. This chain links TRBV10-3 with TRBJ2-1; 8 positions agree with TRBD2. The CDR3 is 17 amino acids. Germline V CDR1 and CDR2: ENHRY, SYGVKD. V shed 0 bases, J shed 10 bases, and the junction held 14 bases outside the gene matches.

This rearrangement joins TRBV7-8 to TRBJ2-1; possibly TRBD2 for D (8 bases). CDR1 and CDR2 (germline): SGHVS, FQNEAQ. The V gene lost 2 bases and the J gene lost 7 bases, with 27 bases spanning the gap. CDR3 length: 19 amino acids. The DNA for the CDR3 is TGTGCCAGCAGCTTATTCAGGGGGGCGGATCGGGAGGGCCTTAATGAGCAGTTCTTC. Translation gives CASSLFRGADREGLNEQFF.

This clonotype was seen a single time. This chain links TRBV28 with TRBJ2-5; 7 bases agree with TRBD2. The V gene's germline CDR1 is MDHEN and CDR2 SYDVKM. The J segment lost 2 bases and the V segment lost 1 base, leaving 16 bases of the junction unmatched. The CDR3 sequence is 19 residues long. The CDR3 DNA follows: TGTGCCAGCAGTTTATTACTAGCGTGGCGCCGGGGGAGGCAAGAGACCCAGTACTTC. Protein sequence: CASSLLLAWRRGRQETQYF. Full variable domain (outside the CDR3, taken from reference TRBV28 and TRBJ2-5): DVKVTQSSRYLVKRTGEKVFLECVQDMDHENMFWYRQDPGLGLRLIYFSYDVKMKEKGDIPEGYSVSREKKERFSLILESASTNQTSMYLCASSLLLAWRRGRQETQYFGPGTRLLVL.

CDR3 loop: CASSQDVNRYYGYTF. CDR3 nucleotides: TGCGCCAGCAGCCAAGATGTTAACCGATACTATGGCTACACCTTC. J is TRBJ1-2 and V is TRBV4-3; D ambiguous. V was clipped by 0 bases and J by 3 bases, with 11 bases between them. CDR3 length: 15 amino acids. Germline V gene data show CDR1 as LGHNA and CDR2 as YSLEER.

In nucleotides, the CDR3 is TGCGCCAGCAGCCCCGAGGTTGGTGTCACTGAAGCTTTCTTT. Its translation: CASSPEVGVTEAFF. V usage is TRBV5-1 and J usage is TRBJ1-1; D unclear. In germline, CDR1 is SGHRS, CDR2 YFSETQ. With 4 bases removed from V and 4 bases from J, the gap between germline ends came to 14 bases. This CDR3 has 14 residues.

The V call is TRBV12-3 or TRBV12-4, the J call TRBJ2-7, with TRBD1 identical over 7 bases. The CDR3 sequence is 13 residues long. The V gene end was trimmed by 5 bases and the J gene end by 6 bases; junction bases not matched to a gene: 7. For the CDR3, the DNA is TGTGCCAGCAGTATCGACCACAGGGGCGAGCAGTACTTC. Protein sequence: CASSIDHRGEQYF.

The genes are TRBV7-9 and TRBJ2-5; no clear D. Trimming cost V 1 base and J 10 bases, with 13 bases left between them. The CDR3 has 13 amino acids. Per germline, CDR1 SEHNR and CDR2 FQNEAQ (reference sequence). The CDR3 reads CASSLGSERHQYF. As DNA, the CDR3 is TGTGCCAGCAGCTTAGGGTCGGAGAGGCACCAGTACTTC.